These T cell receptor beta chains were read from a single sample in a study of T cell responses to AZD1222 COVID-19 vaccine. The table came from immunoSEQ multiplex PCR; TCRdb's copy has only in-frame clones and leaves some out. The sample contains some 110,000 clones, 85% to 95% of which appear only once. Sequencing used peripheral blood, obtained on day 0 of AZD1222 vaccination. The origin of the receptors is an adult in good health. The CDR3 runs from the conserved cysteine through the conserved F or W. A D gene is named only where the DNA matches it firmly. Part of the rows lack a size; the others show once, few, many or a class for expanded clones.

TRBV5-1	NA	NA	TRBJ2-1	13	TGCGCCAGCAGCTTGGTGGTGGACAATGAGCAGTTCTTC	CASSLVVDNEQFF
TRBV5-1	NA	NA	TRBJ2-6	14	TGCGCCAGCAGCTTGGGGTCTGGGGCCAACGTCCTGACTTTC	CASSLGSGANVLTF
TRBV5-8	NA	NA	TRBJ2-7	14	TGTGCCAGCAGCCCTCTTGGAGTTCCCACTCGGCAGTACTTC	CASSPLGVPTRQYF
TRBV7-9	once	TRBD2	TRBJ2-3	15	TGTGCCAGCAGCTTTAGCGGGAGCAGGGCAGATACGCAGTATTTT	CASSFSGSRADTQYF
TRBV18	NA	NA	TRBJ1-1	13	TGTGCCAGCTCACCGGGGGGCGTTATTGAAGCTTTCTTT	CASSPGGVIEAFF
TRBV30	NA	NA	TRBJ2-2	15	TGTGCCTGGTCCCGTCCGGGTCTTAGGGCCGGGGAGCTGTTTTTT	CAWSRPGLRAGELFF
TRBV5-1	once	TRBD1	TRBJ2-1	15	TGCGCCAGCAGCCCCGGGACAGGGGTGGTCCATGAGCAGTTCTTC	CASSPGTGVVHEQFF
TRBV19	once	NA	TRBJ2-7	13	TGTGCCAGTAGTATTGCGCCTACCTACGAGCAGTACTTC	CASSIAPTYEQYF
TRBV4-1	NA	NA	TRBJ2-7	14	TGCGCCAGCAGCCAAGGCGGGCAGATAGGAGGGCAGTACTTC	CASSQGGQIGGQYF
TRBV28	NA	NA	TRBJ2-1	14	TGTGCCAGCAGGTTAGCGGCTACCTACAATGAGCAGTTCTTC	CASRLAATYNEQFF
TRBV5-1	few	NA	TRBJ2-7	17	TGCGCCAGCAGCTTGGCCCCTGCGGGGCCGAGCTCCTACGAGCAGTACTTC	CASSLAPAGPSSYEQYF
TRBV19	NA	NA	TRBJ1-2	15	TGTGCCAGTCGCGCCCGAGACCCGGATTTCTATGGCTACACCTTC	CASRARDPDFYGYTF
TRBV18	NA	NA	TRBJ1-4	14	TGTGCCAGCTCACCGGGCCAGGGTGGTGAAAAACTGTTTTTT	CASSPGQGGEKLFF
TRBV14	NA	TRBD2	TRBJ2-1	13	TGTGCCAGCAGCCAAGATTTCTTGCGGGAGGAGTTCTTC	CASSQDFLREEFF
TRBV2	few	NA	TRBJ2-7	13	TGTGCCAGCAGGGCGACAGTGTCCTACGAGCAGTACTTC	CASRATVSYEQYF
TRBV3-1/TRBV3-2	NA	TRBD1	TRBJ1-2	15	TGTGCCAGCAGCCAAGCGGGACAGGGGGGATATGGCTACACCTTC	CASSQAGQGGYGYTF
TRBV7-9	NA	NA	TRBJ2-1	12	TGTGCCAGCAGCTCACTACACAATGAGCAGTTCTTC	CASSSLHNEQFF
TRBV27	NA	NA	TRBJ1-4	14	TGTGCCAGCAGTTTACCTCCACTGTACGAAAAACTGTTTTTT	CASSLPPLYEKLFF
TRBV19	NA	NA	TRBJ2-1	12	TGTGCCAGTAGTATCGGGACTCATGAGCAGTTCTTC	CASSIGTHEQFF
TRBV28	NA	NA	TRBJ1-5	11	TGTGCCAGCAGCCACGACCAGCCCCAGCATTTT	CASSHDQPQHF
TRBV5-4	NA	NA	TRBJ2-3	13	TGTGCCAGCAGCCTGGACTTCACAGATACGCAGTATTTT	CASSLDFTDTQYF
TRBV30	once	TRBD2	TRBJ2-7	12	TGTGCCTGTCTAGCGGGAGTTGGCGAGCAGTACTTC	CACLAGVGEQYF
TRBV19	NA	TRBD1	TRBJ1-1	18	TGTGCCAGTAGTGGCCTTGGGACAGGGGGCGCCTTGAACACTGAAGCTTTCTTT	CASSGLGTGGALNTEAFF
TRBV2	NA	NA	TRBJ2-7	12	TGTGCCAGCCTTGAACTACCCTACGAGCAGTACTTC	CASLELPYEQYF
TRBV6-5	NA	NA	TRBJ2-2	13	TGTGCCAGCAGAGGGGTTGTTACCGGGGAGCTGTTTTTT	CASRGVVTGELFF
TRBV9	NA	TRBD2	TRBJ2-1	18	TGTGCCAGCAGCGTAGGATTCAGCGGGAGGGCCCAGTGGAATGAGCAGTTCTTC	CASSVGFSGRAQWNEQFF
TRBV6-1	NA	NA	TRBJ2-3	15	TGTGCCAGCAGTGAGGAGCGATCGAGCACAGATACGCAGTATTTT	CASSEERSSTDTQYF
TRBV11-3	NA	NA	TRBJ2-2	13	TGTGCCAGCAGCTTTTCCGTAGCCGGGGAGCTGTTTTTT	CASSFSVAGELFF
TRBV27	NA	NA	TRBJ2-1	14	TGTGCCAGCAGCCGGGGGCGGGCGATGAATGAGCAGTTCTTC	CASSRGRAMNEQFF
TRBV5-4	NA	NA	TRBJ2-7	15	TGTGCCAGCAGCTTGATGCAGGGATGGGGCGAAAAACAGTACTTC	CASSLMQGWGEKQYF
TRBV28	NA	NA	TRBJ1-1	12	TGTGCCAGCAGTGGAACAAGTACTGAAGCTTTCTTT	CASSGTSTEAFF
TRBV29-1	NA	NA	TRBJ1-1	11	TGCAGCGTCGTATGGGACACTGAAGCTTTCTTT	CSVVWDTEAFF
TRBV6-5	once	NA	TRBJ2-5	13	TGTGCCAGCAGTTATGGCACCCAAGGGACCCAGTACTTC	CASSYGTQGTQYF
TRBV5-1	NA	NA	TRBJ1-2	12	TGCGCCAGCAGCACCGGACAGCATGGCTACACCTTC	CASSTGQHGYTF
TRBV28	NA	NA	TRBJ2-4	17	TGTGCCAGCAGTTTAGTTAGCCCCAAGGGGGCCAAAAACATTCAGTACTTC	CASSLVSPKGAKNIQYF
TRBV3-1/TRBV3-2	NA	NA	TRBJ1-3	15	TGTGCCAGCAGCCATCCCCAGGGGACTGGAAACACCATATATTTT	CASSHPQGTGNTIYF
TRBV5-1	once	NA	TRBJ2-7	11	TGCGCCAGCAGCTTTGGCTACGAGCAGTACTTC	CASSFGYEQYF